This is a list of T cell receptor beta chains from one sample in a study of early T cells in non-severe SARS-CoV-2 infection. TCRdb reprocessed the 5' RACE reads with MiXCR, giving one entry per CDR3 protein. The repertoire holds about 44,000 distinct CDR3 sequences, with around 6.1% as singletons. Material: whole blood, obtained at baseline. The receptor source for this set is an adult who was a healthcare worker with PCR-confirmed SARS-CoV-2 infection or an uninfected control (not recorded which). The CDR3 runs from the conserved cysteine through the conserved F or W. D genes are given only for firm matches. Only some rows state a clone size, as once, few, many or a class for expanded clones.

V,J,D,size,CDR3,DNA
TRBV21-1,TRBJ1-5,NA,NA,CASSKRQGINQPQHF,TGTGCCAGCAGCAAGAGACAGGGCATAAATCAGCCCCAGCATTTT
TRBV6-1,TRBJ2-7,NA,many,CASSTEPAWEQYF,TGTGCCAGCAGCACCGAACCCGCTTGGGAGCAGTACTTC
TRBV12-3/TRBV12-4,TRBJ2-7,TRBD2,many,CASSPSGGIWNEQYF,TGTGCCAGCAGCCCTAGCGGGGGGATTTGGAACGAGCAGTACTTC
TRBV10-3,TRBJ2-5,TRBD2,many,CAIKIAGQETQYF,TGTGCCATCAAAATAGCGGGTCAAGAGACCCAGTACTTC
TRBV7-2,TRBJ1-3,TRBD1,many,CASSLWHRGGNTIYF,TGTGCCAGCAGCTTATGGCACAGGGGTGGAAACACCATATATTTT
TRBV7-8,TRBJ1-3,NA,few,CASSLGPLNTIYF,TGTGCCAGCAGCCTAGGGCCCTTAAACACCATATATTTT
TRBV9,TRBJ2-1,NA,NA,CASSVTDRRGEQFF,TGTGCCAGCAGCGTAACAGATAGGCGGGGTGAGCAGTTCTTC
TRBV28,TRBJ2-3,TRBD1,many,CTTGDRGTDTQYF,TGTACAACGGGGGACAGGGGCACAGATACGCAGTATTTT
TRBV2,TRBJ2-1,TRBD2,NA,CATNEDVAGDEQFF,TGTGCCACTAATGAGGACGTAGCGGGAGACGAGCAGTTCTTC
TRBV2,TRBJ2-3,NA,many,CASSLLTSLASTDTQYF,TGTGCCAGCAGTCTTCTGACCTCCCTAGCGAGCACAGATACGCAGTATTTT
TRBV6-6,TRBJ2-1,TRBD2,NA,CASSHLASTSGGSYNEQFF,TGTGCCAGCAGTCACCTCGCCTCGACTAGCGGGGGGTCCTACAATGAGCAGTTCTTC
TRBV9,TRBJ2-7,TRBD2,many,CASSGTSGAPGEQYF,TGTGCCAGCAGCGGGACTAGCGGAGCTCCTGGCGAGCAGTACTTC
TRBV5-4,TRBJ1-5,NA,few,CASTYKTQHF,TGTGCCAGCACTTACAAGACCCAGCATTTT
TRBV12-3/TRBV12-4,TRBJ2-1,TRBD2,many,CASSYGTSGRYEQFF,TGTGCCAGCAGTTATGGGACTAGCGGGAGGTATGAGCAGTTCTTC
TRBV7-9,TRBJ2-2,NA,many,CASSLRLTGELFF,TGTGCCAGCAGCCTCCGTCTCACCGGGGAGCTGTTTTTT
TRBV7-7,TRBJ2-2,NA,NA,CASSPGTGSDTGELFF,TGTGCTAGCAGCCCCGGGACTGGGTCGGACACCGGGGAGCTGTTTTTT
TRBV6-5,TRBJ1-6,TRBD1,many,CASQTGVPSNSPLHF,TGTGCCAGCCAGACAGGGGTGCCGTCTAATTCACCCCTCCACTTT
TRBV2,TRBJ2-5,NA,few,CASTGLPIRETQYF,TGTGCCAGCACGGGCCTCCCAATCAGAGAGACCCAGTACTTC
TRBV7-2,TRBJ2-5,TRBD1,many,CASRRQTGSQETQYF,TGTGCCAGCAGGAGGCAGACAGGGAGTCAAGAGACCCAGTACTTC
TRBV9,TRBJ2-2,TRBD1,few,CASSASLTGSNTGELFF,TGTGCCAGCAGCGCATCCTTGACAGGGTCAAACACCGGGGAGCTGTTTTTT
TRBV4-2,TRBJ2-1,NA,many,CASSQAGGPNEQFF,TGTGCCAGCAGCCAAGCTGGGGGGCCAAATGAGCAGTTCTTC
TRBV10-3,TRBJ1-2,NA,NA,CAISEPGLGGGYTF,TGTGCCATCAGTGAACCGGGACTTGGGGGCGGCTACACCTTC
TRBV6-2/TRBV6-3,TRBJ2-1,NA,many,CASSYEDSYNEQFF,TGTGCCAGCAGTTACGAGGACTCCTACAATGAGCAGTTCTTC
TRBV18,TRBJ2-7,NA,many,CASSATAEQYF,TGTGCCAGCTCTGCGACAGCAGAGCAGTACTTC
TRBV10-2,TRBJ2-7,NA,NA,CASTGDSYEQYF,TGCGCCAGCACGGGGGACTCCTACGAGCAGTACTTC
TRBV24-1,TRBJ2-3,TRBD1,NA,CATSDLGSGQGARTDTQYF,TGTGCCACCAGTGATTTGGGTTCGGGACAGGGGGCCCGCACAGATACGCAGTATTTT
TRBV6-5,TRBJ2-1,NA,many,CASRVNNEQFF,TGTGCCAGCCGCGTTAACAATGAGCAGTTCTTC
TRBV19,TRBJ1-1,NA,few,CASSTPPDTEAFF,TGTGCCAGTAGTACCCCGCCGGACACTGAAGCTTTCTTT
TRBV10-3,TRBJ2-3,TRBD2,few,CATSPGGGNTDTQYF,TGTGCCACCTCTCCGGGGGGGGGGAACACAGATACGCAGTATTTT
TRBV7-6,TRBJ1-3,NA,many,CASSLMGGNTIYF,TGTGCCAGCAGCTTAATGGGTGGAAACACCATATATTTT
TRBV6-2/TRBV6-3,TRBJ2-1,NA,few,CASSTGSRGNEQFF,TGTGCCAGCAGTACCGGGAGCCGTGGGAATGAGCAGTTCTTC
TRBV4-2,TRBJ2-3,NA,NA,CASSTLGLQVSTDTQYF,TGTGCCAGCAGCACGTTAGGACTACAGGTTAGCACAGATACGCAGTATTTT
TRBV25-1,TRBJ2-3,NA,few,CASSDQNTQYF,TGTGCCAGCAGTGACCAGAATACGCAGTATTTT
TRBV10-3,TRBJ2-5,NA,many,CAISDPSLNQETQYF,TGTGCCATCAGTGATCCTAGCCTGAATCAAGAGACCCAGTACTTC
TRBV4-2,TRBJ2-7,NA,NA,CASSFWGEDEQYF,TGTGCCAGCAGCTTCTGGGGTGAGGACGAGCAGTACTTC
TRBV4-3,TRBJ2-7,TRBD2,few,CASSQDPSGGAEMYF,TGCGCCAGCAGCCAAGATCCTAGCGGGGGGGCCGAAATGTACTTC
TRBV28,TRBJ2-7,TRBD1,few,CASSRQGTYEQYF,TGTGCCAGCAGTCGACAGGGAACCTACGAGCAGTACTTC
TRBV10-2,TRBJ1-2,NA,NA,CASSESFGYGYTF,TGCGCCAGCAGTGAGTCTTTTGGGTATGGCTACACCTTC
TRBV9,TRBJ1-1,NA,NA,CASSLQGNTEAFF,TGTGCCAGCAGTTTACAGGGGAACACTGAAGCTTTCTTT
TRBV29-1,TRBJ2-6,NA,many,CSVEEAQHSGANVLTF,TGCAGCGTTGAAGAAGCGCAGCACTCTGGGGCCAACGTCCTGACTTTC
TRBV7-2,TRBJ1-2,NA,many,CASSFLGSNYGYTF,TGTGCCAGCAGCTTTCTCGGATCTAACTATGGCTACACCTTC
TRBV4-3,TRBJ2-1,NA,NA,CASSQGRYSYNEQFF,TGCGCCAGCAGCCAAGGCCGGTACTCCTACAATGAGCAGTTCTTC
TRBV12-3/TRBV12-4,TRBJ2-3,NA,few,CASNNNGTPARTDTQYF,TGTGCCAGCAACAACAACGGGACACCAGCACGCACAGATACGCAGTATTTT
TRBV3-1,TRBJ2-7,NA,NA,CASSQVRQPQYF,TGTGCCAGCAGCCAAGTTAGGCAGCCGCAGTACTTC
TRBV7-6,TRBJ1-4,TRBD1,few,CASSKTGGSNEKLFF,TGTGCCAGCAGCAAGACAGGGGGCTCTAATGAAAAACTGTTTTTT
TRBV6-1,TRBJ2-2,NA,NA,CATLAGDPSGAGELFF,TGTGCCACCTTGGCCGGGGACCCCAGTGGAGCCGGGGAGCTGTTTTTT
TRBV24-1,TRBJ2-1,TRBD2,many,CATGTSGRGEQFF,TGTGCCACTGGGACTAGCGGGAGGGGTGAGCAGTTCTTC
TRBV18,TRBJ2-7,TRBD2,many,CASSPFGGGARYEQYF,TGTGCCAGCTCACCTTTCGGCGGGGGGGCTCGGTACGAGCAGTACTTC
TRBV7-9,TRBJ2-7,TRBD2,many,CASSLREYEQYF,TGTGCCAGCAGCTTGCGGGAGTACGAGCAGTACTTC
TRBV5-4,TRBJ1-1,NA,many,CASSPQGPLTEAFF,TGTGCCAGCAGTCCCCAGGGGCCTCTGACTGAAGCTTTCTTT
TRBV20-1,TRBJ1-5,NA,NA,CSALPGLPISNQPQHF,TGCAGTGCCCTACCGGGACTACCCATAAGCAATCAGCCCCAGCATTTT
TRBV7-8,TRBJ2-7,TRBD2,many,CASSSLGLAGSYEQYF,TGTGCCAGCAGCTCCCTCGGACTAGCGGGCTCCTACGAGCAGTACTTC
TRBV20-1,TRBJ2-2,TRBD2,few,CSARDPTSGTNTGELFF,TGCAGTGCTAGAGATCCTACTAGCGGCACGAACACCGGGGAGCTGTTTTTT
TRBV24-1,TRBJ2-1,NA,few,CATTEGSNYEQFF,TGTGCCACCACTGAGGGGAGCAACTATGAGCAGTTCTTC